The rows below give T cell receptor beta chains drawn from one sample of a study of OX40 agonist ivuxolimab in advanced cancers. TCRdb keeps only in-frame clones here, not all; method: immunoSEQ multiplex PCR. Of tens of thousands of clones in the sample, around 90% are singletons; the top ten hold 14%. Sequencing used CD4+ or CD8+ T cells sorted from blood, obtained in a trial of the OX40 agonist ivuxolimab. The receptors stem from an adult with an advanced solid tumor such as melanoma, head and neck, liver or kidney cancer. Each CDR3 is given without its conserved first and last residue. The D gene is left open where the match is weak.

>TRBJ2-1|NA|TRBV7-3
ASSAGPSRGEQF
>TRBJ2-7|NA|TRBV7-2
ASSLMKSTDYEQY
>TRBJ1-1|TRBD1|TRBV28
ASSPLPGTGGKAF
>TRBJ1-2|NA|TRBV11-2
ASSLDLRGNGYT
>TRBJ1-1|NA|TRBV5-8
ASSQGWANTEAF
>TRBJ2-6|NA|TRBV18
ASSPRGASGANVLT
>TRBJ1-2|NA|TRBV28
ASNPWGGNFYGYT
>TRBJ2-5|TRBD1|TRBV6-6
ASTQQTGWKETQY
>TRBJ2-5|NA|TRBV9
ASSTRAGLGETQY
>TRBJ2-7|NA|TRBV7-9
ASSLQFSYEQY
>TRBJ2-1|NA|TRBV5-1
ASSQLTAGNEQF
>TRBJ2-7|NA|TRBV7-8
ASSVSSWSYEQY
>TRBJ2-1|TRBD1|TRBV5-1
ASSLDRGDYNEQF
>TRBJ2-7|NA|TRBV5-6
ASSPGNPIRGQY
>TRBJ2-3|TRBD2|TRBV7-2
ASATSGRAGDTQY
>TRBJ1-2|NA|TRBV19
ASSGLQGFYGYT
>TRBJ1-2|TRBD1|TRBV28
ASSSPGGRGYT
>TRBJ2-5|TRBD2|TRBV18
ASSLPTSRLETQY
>TRBJ1-4|NA|TRBV5-1
ASSTGTGREKLF
>TRBJ1-4|NA|TRBV9
ASSIDSRRTEKLF
>TRBJ2-7|TRBD1|TRBV19
ASSMTGAYEQY
>TRBJ2-2|TRBD2|TRBV5-4
ASSVPSPGTSIGELF
>TRBJ1-2|NA|TRBV6-6
ASSYGLNYGYT
>TRBJ1-4|TRBD1|TRBV7-2
ASSNPGTGAYDEKLF
>TRBJ2-1|TRBD2|TRBV9
ASSFRTSFGDEQF
>TRBJ2-5|TRBD1|TRBV4-1
ASSQVDRAKTQY
>TRBJ2-2|TRBD1|TRBV7-9
ASSSQGARYPGELF
>TRBJ2-2|TRBD2|TRBV9
ASSASSGTGGELF
>TRBJ2-4|NA|TRBV2
ASSERARKNIQY
>TRBJ2-1|TRBD1|TRBV5-1
ASSSPGQGEGEQF
>TRBJ2-2|NA|TRBV18
ASSRRANTGELF